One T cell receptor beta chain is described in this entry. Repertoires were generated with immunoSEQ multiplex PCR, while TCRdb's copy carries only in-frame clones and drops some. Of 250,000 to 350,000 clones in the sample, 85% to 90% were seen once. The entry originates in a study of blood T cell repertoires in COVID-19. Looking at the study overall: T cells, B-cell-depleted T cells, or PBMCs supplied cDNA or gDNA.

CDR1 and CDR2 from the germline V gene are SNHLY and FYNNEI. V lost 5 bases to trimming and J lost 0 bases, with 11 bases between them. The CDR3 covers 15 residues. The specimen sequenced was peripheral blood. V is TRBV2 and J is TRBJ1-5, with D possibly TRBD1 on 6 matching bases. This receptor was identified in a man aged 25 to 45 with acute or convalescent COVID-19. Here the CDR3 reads CASSLDSHSNQPQHF. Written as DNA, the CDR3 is TGTGCCAGCAGTCTGGACAGCCATAGCAATCAGCCCCAGCATTTT.